The source of this T cell receptor (beta chain) is a study of T cells after posttransplantation cyclophosphamide (dated by TCRdb to 2016 to 2017). In the study overall: Using TRB sequencing, the study followed how the T cell repertoire rebuilt after myeloablative bone marrow transplantation with posttransplantation cyclophosphamide given as GVHD prophylaxis. TRB sequencing was performed on blood from all 35 or so PTCy patients with 1-year posttransplant specimens. Samples from roughly 35 PTCy-treated patients, along with samples from 15 to 20 of their related bone marrow donors, underwent antigen receptor sequencing. Public TRB sequences were queried against a database of over 3,600 sequences associated with responses to pathogens, tumor antigens, self-antigens and alloantigens. Because TRA and TRB clonality correlated tightly in 8 to 10 samples, the subsequent TCR analyses were limited to TRB only. In 3 patients, TRB sequencing was also performed on up to 3 more blood samples taken 2 to 5.2 years after transplant, and in a handful of patients, pretransplant blood was also TRB-sequenced. General findings and caveats noted by the study authors: Across the approximately 47 patients, TRB clonality was highly associated with recipient CMV seropositivity and CMV reactivation, and diversity with PTCy was similar to that in the CNI/methotrexate controls. Donor-recipient similarity was low at 1-2 months but increased during the first year, and donor CD8+ memory clones often dominated later blood repertoires. The TRB repertoires of T cells infiltrating skin or the GI tract showed only limited overlap with the TRB repertoires found in blood.

Explained via the paper, the treatment or condition label denotes: high-dose cyclophosphamide on days +3 and +4 as single-agent GVHD prophylaxis. Patients in the PTCy group got busulfan and fludarabine conditioning, a marrow graft from a related or unrelated donor, and cyclophosphamide on days +3 and +4. The PTCy-treated patients were drawn from a prospective, multi-institutional clinical trial. Peripheral blood and bone marrow mononuclear cells were isolated by Ficoll-Hypaque density centrifugation and cryopreserved. TRB sequencing was run on genomic DNA with either the immunoSEQ assay at survey resolution or the hsTCRB kit. Per the authors' processing: Initial read processing used immunoSEQ software, and repertoire analyses used the LymphoSeq R package. Clonality was calculated as 1 minus normalized Shannon entropy, and the Gini coefficient was also calculated for each TRB dataset. To infer phenotypes in unsorted samples, TRB sequences from sorted subsets of the recipient or donor were mapped onto the unsorted samples of the same recipient. TCRdb holds this immuneACCESS table with in-frame rearrangements only. Some clones are missing; in checked studies, unresolved V genes explain under half, and the rest has no known cause. V and J calls and clone size follow that table, whereas D and trimming were derived from the DNA. The sample table records 10,000 or so clones; just under 85% of these occur just once. The top ten hold 15% to 17% of the sample.

With respect to this clone: Its antigen is unknown. No base quality information exists; no much larger clone differs at one position.

The sequence was obtained from a female patient between 50 and 59 years old who received an allogeneic stem cell transplant from a related donor, was CMV-positive, and had no GVHD. Because of the transplant, the T cells may be the graft donor's rather than the patient's own. Sample: PBMCs, taken 1,700 to 2,000 days after allogeneic stem cell transplant with posttransplant cyclophosphamide.

DNA sequence: TGTGCCAGCTCACCACAATCCGCGGGGGCAGGAAACATTCAGTACTTC. It codes for CASSPQSAGAGNIQYF. Here the chain combines TRBV18 and TRBJ2-4, with a weak D call of TRBD2 (7 bases match). V is cut by 1 base and J by 6 bases, and the space between the germline ends is 16 bases. For CDR1 and CDR2, the germline V gene lists KGHSH and LQKENI. The CDR3 covers 16 residues, taking in both the cysteine and the phenylalanine. Kept here is only the CDR3 DNA, which spans 48 bases and is read in frame from base 1.